This is a list of T cell receptor beta chains from one sample in a study of graft-versus-host responses after intestinal transplantation. The assay was immunoSEQ multiplex PCR, and TCRdb's table has in-frame clones only and misses some. The sample consists of about 78,000 clones, almost 90% of them appearing once. No cognate antigen is known for these TCRs. The sample in question was unstimulated CD8+ T cells sorted from spleen or lymph node cells, obtained before transplant. Source of these receptors: a human donor who was the organ donor for an intestinal transplant. CDR3s include the opening cysteine and the closing phenylalanine or tryptophan. The D gene is left open where the match is weak. Clone size is shown for a subset of rows, as once, few, many or a class of expanded clone.

j_gene	v_gene	d_gene	abundance	CDR3aa	CDR3nt
TRBJ2-2	TRBV27	NA	NA	CASSETGLTGGELFF	TGTGCCAGCAGTGAAACGGGACTTACCGGCGGGGAGCTGTTTTTT
TRBJ1-2	TRBV30	TRBD1	NA	CASTSTGGKGYTF	TGTGCCTCCACTTCGACAGGGGGTAAAGGCTACACCTTC
TRBJ2-1	TRBV7-9	NA	NA	CASSVNEGTYNEQFF	TGTGCCAGCAGCGTGAACGAGGGGACTTACAATGAGCAGTTCTTC
TRBJ1-2	TRBV9	TRBD1	once	CASSALDRTNYGYTF	TGTGCCAGCAGCGCCTTGGACAGGACTAACTATGGCTACACCTTC
TRBJ2-5	TRBV7-8	TRBD2	NA	CASSLSVSLAGLEETQYF	TGTGCCAGCAGCTTATCCGTGTCCCTAGCGGGGTTGGAGGAGACCCAGTACTTC
TRBJ1-1	TRBV7-9	NA	once	CASHRGSGTEAFF	TGTGCCAGCCACAGAGGGTCTGGCACTGAAGCTTTCTTT
TRBJ2-5	TRBV20-1	NA	NA	CSARPGTQYF	TGCAGTGCCCGGCCGGGGACCCAGTACTTC
TRBJ1-2	TRBV2	NA	once	CASSDSVNYGYTF	TGTGCCAGCAGTGATTCTGTCAACTATGGCTACACCTTC
TRBJ2-5	TRBV6-1	NA	NA	CASSEALLGPLETQYF	TGTGCCAGCAGTGAAGCGCTTTTGGGCCCACTAGAGACCCAGTACTTC
TRBJ1-2	TRBV7-8	NA	NA	CASSLVPDSYGYTF	TGTGCCAGCAGCTTAGTCCCGGACAGCTATGGCTACACCTTC
TRBJ1-2	TRBV15	TRBD1	NA	CATSRDLGTEHGYTF	TGTGCCACCAGCAGAGATCTCGGGACAGAACATGGCTACACCTTC
TRBJ2-2	TRBV7-8	TRBD2	once	CASSSKTRTLAGDTGELFF	TGTGCCAGCAGCTCCAAAACAAGAACACTAGCGGGGGACACCGGGGAGCTGTTTTTT
TRBJ1-6	TRBV5-6	NA	NA	CASTLAGLNPMAPLHF	TGTGCCAGCACCTTAGCAGGGCTAAACCCTATGGCACCCCTCCACTTT
TRBJ2-1	TRBV5-1	TRBD2	NA	CASSIERLAGGNEQFF	TGCGCCAGCAGCATCGAAAGACTAGCGGGGGGTAATGAGCAGTTCTTC
TRBJ2-3	TRBV7-6	NA	few	CASRGRSADTQYF	TGTGCCAGCAGGGGCCGGTCGGCAGATACGCAGTATTTT
TRBJ1-1	TRBV9	TRBD1	NA	CASSVSGTENTEAFF	TGTGCCAGCAGCGTTAGCGGGACAGAGAACACTGAAGCTTTCTTT
TRBJ1-1	TRBV7-9	NA	NA	CASTPGRPTEAFF	TGTGCCAGCACACCCGGCAGGCCGACTGAAGCTTTCTTT
TRBJ1-1	TRBV27	TRBD1	NA	CASSLGQITEAFF	TGTGCCAGCAGTCTGGGACAGATTACTGAAGCTTTCTTT
TRBJ1-2	TRBV10-3	NA	NA	CAIRSTGFPPYGYTF	TGTGCCATCAGATCCACAGGATTCCCTCCTTATGGCTACACCTTC
TRBJ1-2	TRBV10-3	NA	NA	CAISDTGSEGYTF	TGTGCCATCAGTGATACAGGGAGCGAGGGCTACACCTTC
TRBJ1-6	TRBV13	NA	NA	CASSLGGAWDSPLHF	TGTGCCAGCAGCTTAGGGGGGGCCTGGGATTCACCCCTCCACTTT
TRBJ1-2	TRBV28	NA	NA	CASSYSGERYGYTF	TGTGCCAGCAGTTACTCAGGGGAACGCTATGGCTACACCTTC
TRBJ1-1	TRBV27	TRBD1	NA	CASSLNLGTGGTEAFF	TGTGCCAGCAGTTTAAACCTCGGGACAGGGGGCACTGAAGCTTTCTTT
TRBJ2-4	TRBV15	TRBD2	few	CATSRASASGGTLAKNIQYF	TGTGCCACCAGCAGAGCCTCCGCCAGCGGGGGTACCCTAGCCAAAAACATTCAGTACTTC
TRBJ1-4	TRBV11-2	NA	NA	CASRTTSRVREKLFF	TGTGCCAGCAGGACAACATCCCGAGTCAGGGAAAAACTGTTTTTT
TRBJ1-1	TRBV4-1	TRBD1	NA	CASSHPQGAVTEAFF	TGCGCCAGCAGCCATCCACAGGGGGCGGTCACTGAAGCTTTCTTT
TRBJ2-6	TRBV23-1	TRBD1	NA	CASSQGDREVSGANVLTF	TGCGCCAGCAGTCAAGGGGACAGGGAAGTCTCTGGGGCCAACGTCCTGACTTTC
TRBJ1-6	TRBV6-4	NA	NA	CASSREGSNSPLHF	TGTGCCAGCAGTCGAGAAGGGAGTAATTCACCCCTCCACTTT
TRBJ2-3	TRBV5-4	NA	NA	CASSLATWGADTQYF	TGTGCCAGCAGCTTGGCCACTTGGGGGGCAGATACGCAGTATTTT
TRBJ2-5	TRBV4-1	TRBD2	NA	CASSQEDRRGGRETQYF	TGCGCCAGCAGCCAAGAGGATCGGCGGGGGGGCCGAGAGACCCAGTACTTC
TRBJ1-5	TRBV15	NA	few	CATSRDHQGNQPQHF	TGTGCCACCAGCAGAGACCACCAGGGTAATCAGCCCCAGCATTTT
TRBJ2-5	TRBV9	NA	NA	CASTVGGGAQETQYF	TGTGCCAGCACCGTAGGAGGGGGAGCCCAAGAGACCCAGTACTTC
TRBJ1-2	TRBV5-1	TRBD1	NA	CASSLQDRTIYGYTF	TGCGCCAGCAGCTTGCAGGACAGGACGATCTATGGCTACACCTTC
TRBJ2-4	TRBV9	TRBD1	once	CASSEGQVYAKNIQYF	TGTGCCAGCAGCGAAGGACAGGTCTACGCCAAAAACATTCAGTACTTC
TRBJ1-1	TRBV19	NA	NA	CASSPRTGGDNTEAFF	TGTGCCAGTAGTCCACGGACTGGAGGGGACAACACTGAAGCTTTCTTT
TRBJ1-1	TRBV11-2	TRBD1	NA	CASSTGTGVTEAFF	TGTGCCAGCAGCACCGGGACAGGGGTTACTGAAGCTTTCTTT
TRBJ2-3	TRBV14	TRBD2	NA	CASSHGGGISTDTQYF	TGTGCCAGCAGCCATGGCGGGGGGATTAGCACAGATACGCAGTATTTT
TRBJ1-1	TRBV7-9	NA	few	CASSHSGTEAFF	TGTGCCAGCAGCCACAGCGGTACTGAAGCTTTCTTT
TRBJ2-1	TRBV27	TRBD1	NA	CASRPPGQGYYNEQFF	TGTGCCAGCAGGCCACCGGGACAGGGGTACTACAATGAGCAGTTCTTC
TRBJ1-4	TRBV10-3	TRBD1	once	CAISGRRTGDAASNEKLFF	TGTGCCATCAGTGGAAGAAGGACAGGGGATGCCGCATCGAATGAAAAACTGTTTTTT
TRBJ1-2	TRBV19	TRBD1	NA	CASRQTGEDGYTF	TGTGCCAGTAGACAAACAGGGGAGGATGGCTACACCTTC
TRBJ1-2	TRBV15	NA	once	CATGAESSNYGYTF	TGTGCCACCGGTGCTGAGTCCTCCAACTATGGCTACACCTTC
TRBJ2-5	TRBV15	TRBD1	NA	CATSRERQGQETQYF	TGTGCCACCAGCAGAGAACGACAGGGACAAGAGACCCAGTACTTC
TRBJ1-4	TRBV27	TRBD1	NA	CASSLSDRGNEKLFF	TGTGCCAGCAGTTTATCGGACAGGGGGAATGAAAAACTGTTTTTT
TRBJ2-2	TRBV6-1	NA	NA	CASPKGGDTGELFF	TGTGCCAGCCCCAAAGGGGGGGATACCGGGGAGCTGTTTTTT
TRBJ1-4	TRBV11-2	NA	NA	CASSEQGLNEKLFF	TGTGCCAGCAGCGAACAGGGCCTTAATGAAAAACTGTTTTTT
TRBJ2-5	TRBV5-6	TRBD2	few	CASSLETSGGKKRAQYF	TGTGCCAGCAGCTTGGAAACTAGCGGGGGGAAAAAGAGGGCCCAGTACTTC
TRBJ2-3	TRBV6-4	TRBD1	once	CASSDGDRATDTQYF	TGTGCCAGCAGTGACGGGGACAGGGCGACAGATACGCAGTATTTT
TRBJ2-2	TRBV4-1	NA	once	CASSQDSPYMAGELFF	TGCGCCAGCAGCCAAGATTCCCCCTATATGGCCGGGGAGCTGTTTTTT